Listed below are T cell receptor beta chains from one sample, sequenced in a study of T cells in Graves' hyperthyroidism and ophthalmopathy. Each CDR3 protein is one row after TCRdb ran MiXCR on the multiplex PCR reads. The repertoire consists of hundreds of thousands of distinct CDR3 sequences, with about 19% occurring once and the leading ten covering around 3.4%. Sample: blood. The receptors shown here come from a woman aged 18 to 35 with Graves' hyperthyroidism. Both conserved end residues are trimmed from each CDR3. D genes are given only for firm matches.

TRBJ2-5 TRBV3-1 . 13 ASSHSAGGPETQY
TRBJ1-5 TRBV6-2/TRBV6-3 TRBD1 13 ASSLGQGHGQPQH
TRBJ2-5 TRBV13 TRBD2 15 ASSLGPSGGAQETQY
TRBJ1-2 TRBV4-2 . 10 ASSQPNYGYT
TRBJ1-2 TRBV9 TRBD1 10 ASSTRTGGSH
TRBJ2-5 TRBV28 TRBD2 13 ASSQTGGGQETQY
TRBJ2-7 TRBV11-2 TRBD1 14 ASSLDTGTGSYEQY
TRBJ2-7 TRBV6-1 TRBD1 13 ASIDLRQGAYEQY
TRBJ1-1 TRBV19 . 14 ASTRGGGREHTEAF
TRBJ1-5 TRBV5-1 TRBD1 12 ASSLGDRNQPQH
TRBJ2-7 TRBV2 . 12 ASKADSLGYEQY
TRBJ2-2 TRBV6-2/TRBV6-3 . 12 ASSSVANTGELF
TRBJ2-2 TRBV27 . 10 ASKRRTGELF
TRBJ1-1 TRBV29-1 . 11 SVGGFPNTEAF
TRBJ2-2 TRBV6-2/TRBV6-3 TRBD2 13 ASSTSGTSVGELF
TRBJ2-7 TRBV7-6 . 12 ASSSPTVSYEQY
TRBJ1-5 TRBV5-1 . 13 ASSLAPGIDQPQH
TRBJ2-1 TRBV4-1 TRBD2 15 ASSQDPASGAYNEQF
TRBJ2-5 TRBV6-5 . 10 ASSTGFEAQY
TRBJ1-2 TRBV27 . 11 ASGGRDLRGYT
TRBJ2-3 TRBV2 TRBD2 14 ASRGSGGFNTDTQY
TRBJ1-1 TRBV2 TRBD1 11 ASTGQVDTEAF
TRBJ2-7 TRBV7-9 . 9 ASSPSNEQY
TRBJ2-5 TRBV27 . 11 ASSDTNQETQY
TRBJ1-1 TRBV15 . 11 ATSRAAPGQAF
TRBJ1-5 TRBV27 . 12 ASRGRSSNQPQH
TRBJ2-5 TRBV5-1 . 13 ASRHLAGIQETQY
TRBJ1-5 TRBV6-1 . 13 ASRPQAYSNQPQH
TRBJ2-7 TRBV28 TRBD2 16 ASSSGLAGPYIPYEQY
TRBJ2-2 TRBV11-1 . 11 ASSSDSTGELF